This T cell receptor (beta chain) was identified during a study of radiation and T cells in renal cell carcinoma. Study details: Nephrectomy followed 15 Gy stereotactic body radiation by 4 weeks.

In germline, CDR1 is LNHDA, CDR2 SQIVND (reference sequence). The CDR3 runs 17 residues. The V end lost 6 bases, the J end lost 4 bases, and 22 bases lay between the germline ends. Time point: blood 2 weeks post-SBRT. Treatment defined: 15 Gy SBRT to primary tumor, nephrectomy 4 weeks later. Clear cell pathology was present in this patient's renal cell carcinoma. Some clones are missing from TCRdb's copy, which holds only in-frame ones; the method was immunoSEQ multiplex PCR. The sample has about 150,000 clones; over 80% are singletons. This clone appeared a few times. Sequences were derived from blood, sampled from a patient whose treatment included radiotherapy and nephrectomy. The chain carries TRBV19 and TRBJ1-3, with D unclear. The clonotype originates from a woman between 50 and 59 years old with renal cell carcinoma. The CDR3 protein is CASRPTGISEEGNTIYF. In nucleotides, the CDR3 is TGTGCCAGTAGGCCTACCGGGATTTCCGAGGAAGGAAACACCATATATTTT.